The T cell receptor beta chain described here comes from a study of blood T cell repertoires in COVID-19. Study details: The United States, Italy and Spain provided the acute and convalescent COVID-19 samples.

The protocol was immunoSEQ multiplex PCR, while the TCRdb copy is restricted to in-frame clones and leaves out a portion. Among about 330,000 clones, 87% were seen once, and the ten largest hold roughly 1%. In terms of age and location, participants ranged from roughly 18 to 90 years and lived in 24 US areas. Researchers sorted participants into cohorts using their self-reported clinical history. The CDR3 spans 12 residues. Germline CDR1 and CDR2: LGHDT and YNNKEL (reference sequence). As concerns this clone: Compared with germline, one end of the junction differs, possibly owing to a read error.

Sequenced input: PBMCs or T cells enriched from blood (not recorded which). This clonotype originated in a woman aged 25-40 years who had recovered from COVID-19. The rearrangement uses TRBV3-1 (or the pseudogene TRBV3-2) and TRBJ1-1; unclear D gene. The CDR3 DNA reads TGTGCCAGCAGCCAAGATTTCAGGCAACCGTCGTGG. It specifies CASSQDFRQPSW.